What follows describes a single T cell receptor (beta chain). These data are taken from a study of shared T cell receptors in the human thymus. Clones were read by immunoSEQ multiplex PCR, and TCRdb kept only the in-frame ones, dropping some. Of almost 550,000 clones listed, around 82% were seen once; the top ten hold about 0.013%. This sample was shared with a second study, whose subject was human thymus T cells.

The sequenced sample was thymocytes. The clonotype originates from a boy in the first two years of life with a congenital heart defect.

CDR3 amino acids: CASMSLGVAKNIQYF. The CDR3 DNA reads as TGTGCCAGCATGTCCCTGGGCGTAGCCAAAAACATTCAGTACTTC. The gene calls are TRBV27 and TRBJ2-4, with D uncertain. The length of the CDR3 is 15 residues. Germline assignment: CDR1 MNHEY and CDR2 SMNVEV (reference sequence). V lost 7 bases and J lost 0, with 13 bases in between.